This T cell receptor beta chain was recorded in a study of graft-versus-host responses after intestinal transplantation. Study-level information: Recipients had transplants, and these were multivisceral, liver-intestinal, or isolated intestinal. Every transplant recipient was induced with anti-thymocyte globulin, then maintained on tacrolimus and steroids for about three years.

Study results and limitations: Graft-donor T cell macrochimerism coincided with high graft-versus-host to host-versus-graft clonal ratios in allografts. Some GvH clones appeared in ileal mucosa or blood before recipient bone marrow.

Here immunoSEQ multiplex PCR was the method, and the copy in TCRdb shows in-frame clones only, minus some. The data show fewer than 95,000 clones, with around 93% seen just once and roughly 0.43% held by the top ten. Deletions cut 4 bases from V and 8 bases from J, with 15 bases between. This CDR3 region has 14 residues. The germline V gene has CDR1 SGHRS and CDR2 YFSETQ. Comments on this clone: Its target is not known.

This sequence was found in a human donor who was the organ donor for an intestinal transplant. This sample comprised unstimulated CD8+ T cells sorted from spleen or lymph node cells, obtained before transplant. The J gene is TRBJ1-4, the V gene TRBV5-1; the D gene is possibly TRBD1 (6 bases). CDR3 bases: TGCGCCAGCAGCCCCTGGGCAGGGGAAGAAAAACTGTTTTTT. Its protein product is CASSPWAGEEKLFF.